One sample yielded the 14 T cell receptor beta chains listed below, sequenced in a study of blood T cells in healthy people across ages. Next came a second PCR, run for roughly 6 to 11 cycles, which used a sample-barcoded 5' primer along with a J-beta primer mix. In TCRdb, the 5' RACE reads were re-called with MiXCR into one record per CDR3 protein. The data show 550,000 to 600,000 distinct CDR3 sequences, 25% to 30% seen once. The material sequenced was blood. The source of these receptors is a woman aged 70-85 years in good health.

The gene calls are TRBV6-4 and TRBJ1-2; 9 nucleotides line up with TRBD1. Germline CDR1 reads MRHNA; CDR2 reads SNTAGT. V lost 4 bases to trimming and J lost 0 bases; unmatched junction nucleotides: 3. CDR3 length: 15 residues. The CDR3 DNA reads TGTGCCAGCAGTGGCCGGACAGGGGCTAACTATGGCTACACCTTC. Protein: CASSGRTGANYGYTF.

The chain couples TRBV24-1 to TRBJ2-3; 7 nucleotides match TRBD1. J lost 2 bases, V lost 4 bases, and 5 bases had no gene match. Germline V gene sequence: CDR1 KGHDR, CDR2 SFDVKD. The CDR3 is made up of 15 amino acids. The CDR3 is CATSDPGQNTDTQYF. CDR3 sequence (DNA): TGTGCCACCAGTGACCCGGGACAGAACACAGATACGCAGTATTTT.

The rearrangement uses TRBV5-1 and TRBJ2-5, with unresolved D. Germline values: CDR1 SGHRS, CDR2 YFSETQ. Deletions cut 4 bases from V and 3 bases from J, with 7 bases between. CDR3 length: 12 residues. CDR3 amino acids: CASSIPEETQYF. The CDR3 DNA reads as TGCGCCAGCAGCATCCCAGAAGAGACCCAGTACTTC.

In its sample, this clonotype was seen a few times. CDR3 residues: CASSLYPLGRAFF. CDR3 nucleotides: TGTGCCAGCAGTTTATACCCCCTAGGGAGAGCTTTCTTT. The chain uses TRBV12-3 or TRBV12-4 and TRBJ1-1; D is undetermined. The CDR3 sequence is 13 residues long. Trimming took 2 bases from V and 10 from J, leaving 14 bases between them.

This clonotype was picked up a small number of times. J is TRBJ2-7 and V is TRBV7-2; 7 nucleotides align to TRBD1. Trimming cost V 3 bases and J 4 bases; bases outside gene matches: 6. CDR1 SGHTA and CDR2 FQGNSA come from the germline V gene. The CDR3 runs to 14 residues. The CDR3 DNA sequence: TGTGCCAGCAGCTTCGGGACAGCAAATTACGAGCAGTACTTC. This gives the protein CASSFGTANYEQYF. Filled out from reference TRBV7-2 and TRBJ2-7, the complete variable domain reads GAGVSQSPSNKVTEKGKDVELRCDPISGHTALYWYRQSLGQGLEFLIYFQGNSAPDKSGLPSDRFSAERTGGSVSTLTIQRTQQEDSAVYLCASSFGTANYEQYFGPGTRLTVT.

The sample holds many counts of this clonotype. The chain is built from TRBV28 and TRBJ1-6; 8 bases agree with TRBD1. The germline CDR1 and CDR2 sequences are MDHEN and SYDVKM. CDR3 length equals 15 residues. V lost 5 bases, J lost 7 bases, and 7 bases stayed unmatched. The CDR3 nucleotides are TGTGCCAGCAGTCCCGGACAGGGCGGGAATTCACCCCTCCACTTT. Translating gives CASSPGQGGNSPLHF.

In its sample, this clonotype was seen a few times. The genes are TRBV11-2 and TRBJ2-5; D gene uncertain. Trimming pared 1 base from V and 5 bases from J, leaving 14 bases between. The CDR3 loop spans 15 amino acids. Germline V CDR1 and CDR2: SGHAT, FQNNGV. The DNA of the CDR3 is TGTGCCAGCAGCTTAGTAAGGACCAAGAAGGAGACCCAGTACTTC. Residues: CASSLVRTKKETQYF. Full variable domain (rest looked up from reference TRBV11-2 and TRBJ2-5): EAGVAQSPRYKIIEKRQSVAFWCNPISGHATLYWYQQILGQGPKLLIQFQNNGVVDDSQLPKDRFSAERLKGVDSTLKIQPAKLEDSAVYLCASSLVRTKKETQYFGPGTRLLVL.

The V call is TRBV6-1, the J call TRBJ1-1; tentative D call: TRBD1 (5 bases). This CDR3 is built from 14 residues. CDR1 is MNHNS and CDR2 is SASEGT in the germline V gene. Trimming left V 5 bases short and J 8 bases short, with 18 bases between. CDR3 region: CASSPTTGGTEAFF. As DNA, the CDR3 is TGTGCCAGCAGTCCAACGACGGGAGGGACGGAAGCTTTCTTT.

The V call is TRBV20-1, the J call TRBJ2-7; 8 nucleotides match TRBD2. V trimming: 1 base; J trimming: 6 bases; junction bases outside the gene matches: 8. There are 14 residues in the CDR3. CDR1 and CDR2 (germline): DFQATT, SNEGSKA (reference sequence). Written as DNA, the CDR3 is TGCAGTGCTAGAGTCCCGAACGGGGGGGGCGAGCAGTACTTC. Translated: CSARVPNGGGEQYF.

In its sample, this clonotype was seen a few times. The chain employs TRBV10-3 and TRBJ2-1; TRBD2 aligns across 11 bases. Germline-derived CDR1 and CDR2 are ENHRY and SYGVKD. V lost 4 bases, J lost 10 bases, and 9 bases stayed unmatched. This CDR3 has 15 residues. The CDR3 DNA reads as TGTGCCATCAGTGCGCTGACTAGCGGGATCGGGGAGCAGTTCTTC. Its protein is CAISALTSGIGEQFF.

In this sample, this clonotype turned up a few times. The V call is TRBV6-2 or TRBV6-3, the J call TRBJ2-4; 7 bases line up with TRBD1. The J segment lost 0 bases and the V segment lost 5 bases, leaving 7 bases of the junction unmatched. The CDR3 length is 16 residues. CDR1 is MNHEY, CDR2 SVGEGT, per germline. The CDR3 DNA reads TGTGCCAGCAGTACGGACAGGTCGAGAGCCAAAAACATTCAGTACTTC. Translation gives CASSTDRSRAKNIQYF.

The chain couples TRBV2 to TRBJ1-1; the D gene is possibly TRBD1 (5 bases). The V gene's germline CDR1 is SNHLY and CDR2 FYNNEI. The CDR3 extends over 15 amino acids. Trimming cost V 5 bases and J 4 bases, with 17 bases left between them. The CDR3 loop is CASSPARDRGTEAFF. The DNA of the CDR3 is TGTGCCAGCAGTCCCGCCCGTGATAGGGGCACTGAAGCTTTCTTT.

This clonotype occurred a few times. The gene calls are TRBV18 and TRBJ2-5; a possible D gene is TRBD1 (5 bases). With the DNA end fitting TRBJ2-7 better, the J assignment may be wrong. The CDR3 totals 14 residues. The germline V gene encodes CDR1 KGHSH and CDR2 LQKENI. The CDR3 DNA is TGTGCCAGCTCTAAGCAGGGTTCTTCCTACGAGCAGTACTTC. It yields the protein CASSKQGSSYEQYF.

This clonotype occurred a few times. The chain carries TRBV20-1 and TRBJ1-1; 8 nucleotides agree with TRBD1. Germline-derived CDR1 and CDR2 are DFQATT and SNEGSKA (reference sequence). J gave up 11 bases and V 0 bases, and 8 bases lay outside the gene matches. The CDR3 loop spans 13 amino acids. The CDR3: CSARDGQGAPAFF. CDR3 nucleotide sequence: TGCAGTGCTAGAGATGGTCAGGGGGCGCCGGCTTTCTTT.